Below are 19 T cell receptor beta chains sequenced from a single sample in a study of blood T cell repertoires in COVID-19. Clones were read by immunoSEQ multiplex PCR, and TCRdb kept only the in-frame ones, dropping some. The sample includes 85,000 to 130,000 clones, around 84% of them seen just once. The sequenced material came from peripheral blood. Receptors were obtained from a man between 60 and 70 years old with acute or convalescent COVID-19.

The CDR3 nucleotides are TGTGCCAGCAGTGACAGGGACTATGGCTACACCTTC. It specifies CASSDRDYGYTF. The chain has TRBV2 and TRBJ1-2, with D possibly being TRBD1 (5 bases). This CDR3 spans 12 amino acids. Germline V gene lookup returns CDR1 SNHLY and CDR2 FYNNEI. The germline V and J ends were trimmed by 3 bases and 3 bases, with 5 bases remaining between them.

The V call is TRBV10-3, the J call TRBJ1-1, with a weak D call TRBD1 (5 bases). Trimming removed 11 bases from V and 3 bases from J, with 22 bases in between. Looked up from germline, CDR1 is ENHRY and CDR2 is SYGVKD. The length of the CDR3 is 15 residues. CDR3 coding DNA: TGTGCCGCCCAACGCCAGGGAGGCTTAGACACTGAAGCTTTCTTT. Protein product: CAAQRQGGLDTEAFF.

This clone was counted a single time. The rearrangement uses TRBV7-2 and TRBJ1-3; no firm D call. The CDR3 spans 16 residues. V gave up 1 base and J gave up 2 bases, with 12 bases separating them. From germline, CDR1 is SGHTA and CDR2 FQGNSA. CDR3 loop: CASSLGGRSAGNTIYF. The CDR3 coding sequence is TGTGCCAGCAGCTTAGGAGGGCGTTCGGCTGGAAACACCATATATTTT.

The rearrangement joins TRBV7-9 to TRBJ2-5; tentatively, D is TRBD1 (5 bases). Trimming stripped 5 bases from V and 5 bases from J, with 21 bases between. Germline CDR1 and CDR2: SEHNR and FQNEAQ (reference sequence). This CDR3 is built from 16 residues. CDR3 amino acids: CASSPRQGGLVETQYF. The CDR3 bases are TGTGCCAGCAGCCCACGGCAGGGTGGGTTAGTGGAGACCCAGTACTTC.

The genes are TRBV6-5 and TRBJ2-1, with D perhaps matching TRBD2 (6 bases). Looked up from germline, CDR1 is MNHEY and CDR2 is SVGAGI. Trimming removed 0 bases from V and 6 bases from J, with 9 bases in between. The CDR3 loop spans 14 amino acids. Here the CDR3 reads CASSYSRGSNEQFF. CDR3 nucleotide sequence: TGTGCCAGCAGTTACTCGCGGGGCTCCAATGAGCAGTTCTTC.

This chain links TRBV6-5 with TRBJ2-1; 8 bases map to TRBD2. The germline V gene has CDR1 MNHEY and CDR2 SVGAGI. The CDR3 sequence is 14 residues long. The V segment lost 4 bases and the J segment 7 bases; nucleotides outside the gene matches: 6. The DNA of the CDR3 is TGTGCCAGCAGTTCCGCGGGACTAGTAAATGAGCAGTTCTTC. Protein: CASSSAGLVNEQFF.

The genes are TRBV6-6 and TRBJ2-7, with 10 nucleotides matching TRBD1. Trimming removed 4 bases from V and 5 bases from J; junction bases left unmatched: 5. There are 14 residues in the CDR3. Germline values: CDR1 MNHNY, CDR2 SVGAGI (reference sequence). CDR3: CASSSGQGRHEQYF. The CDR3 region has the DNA TGTGCCAGCAGTTCGGGACAGGGGAGGCACGAGCAGTACTTC.

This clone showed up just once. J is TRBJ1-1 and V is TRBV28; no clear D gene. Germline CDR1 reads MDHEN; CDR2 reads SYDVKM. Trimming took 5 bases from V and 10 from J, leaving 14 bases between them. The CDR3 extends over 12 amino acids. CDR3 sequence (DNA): TGTGCCAGCAGTGCCGGCTTGCGGGCAGCTTTCTTT. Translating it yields CASSAGLRAAFF.

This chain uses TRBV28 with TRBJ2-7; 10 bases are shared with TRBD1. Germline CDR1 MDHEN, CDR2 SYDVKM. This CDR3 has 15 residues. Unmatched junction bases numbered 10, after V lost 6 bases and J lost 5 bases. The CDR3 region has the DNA TGTGCCAGCAGGGAGAGGACAGGGGGGGCCCACGAGCAGTACTTC. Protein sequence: CASRERTGGAHEQYF.

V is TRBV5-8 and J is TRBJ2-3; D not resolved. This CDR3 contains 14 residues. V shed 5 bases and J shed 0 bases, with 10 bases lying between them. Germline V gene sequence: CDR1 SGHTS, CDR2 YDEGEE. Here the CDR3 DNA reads TGTGCCAGCAGTCGAGAGACTAGCACAGATACGCAGTATTTT. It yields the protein CASSRETSTDTQYF.

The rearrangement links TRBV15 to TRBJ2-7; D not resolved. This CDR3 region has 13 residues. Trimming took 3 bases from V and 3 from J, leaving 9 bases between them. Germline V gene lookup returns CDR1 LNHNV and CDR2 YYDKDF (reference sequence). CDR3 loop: CATSSLLYYEQYF. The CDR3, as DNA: TGTGCCACCAGCAGTCTGTTGTACTACGAGCAGTACTTC.

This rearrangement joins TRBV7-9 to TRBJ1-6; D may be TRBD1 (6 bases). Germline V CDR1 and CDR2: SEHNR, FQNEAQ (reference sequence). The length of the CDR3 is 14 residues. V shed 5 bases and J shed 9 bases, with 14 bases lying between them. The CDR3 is CASSPRQGLSPLHF. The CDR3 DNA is TGTGCCAGCAGCCCCCGCCAGGGGCTTTCACCCCTCCACTTT.

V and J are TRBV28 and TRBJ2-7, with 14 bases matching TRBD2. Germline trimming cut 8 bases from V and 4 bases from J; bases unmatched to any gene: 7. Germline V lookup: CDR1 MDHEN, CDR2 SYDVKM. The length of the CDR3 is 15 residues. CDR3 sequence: CASRGTSGRRYEQYF. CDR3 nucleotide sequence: TGTGCCAGCCGGGGGACTAGCGGGAGAAGGTACGAGCAGTACTTC.

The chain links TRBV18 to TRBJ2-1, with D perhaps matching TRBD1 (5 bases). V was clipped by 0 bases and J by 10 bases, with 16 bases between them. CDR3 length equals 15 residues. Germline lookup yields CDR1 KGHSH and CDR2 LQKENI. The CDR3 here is CASSPPSQGVGEQFF. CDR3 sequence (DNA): TGTGCCAGCTCACCACCGAGCCAAGGGGTAGGAGAGCAGTTCTTC.

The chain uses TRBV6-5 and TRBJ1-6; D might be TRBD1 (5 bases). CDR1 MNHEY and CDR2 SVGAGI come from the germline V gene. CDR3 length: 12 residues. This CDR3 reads CSTGGINSPLHF. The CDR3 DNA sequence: TGTTCTACCGGGGGGATTAATTCACCCCTCCACTTT.

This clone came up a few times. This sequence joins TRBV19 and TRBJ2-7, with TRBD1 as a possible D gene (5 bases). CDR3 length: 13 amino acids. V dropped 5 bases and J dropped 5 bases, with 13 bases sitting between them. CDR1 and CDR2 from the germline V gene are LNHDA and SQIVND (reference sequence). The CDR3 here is CASSPSGLHEQYV. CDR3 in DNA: TGTGCCAGTAGTCCCTCAGGGCTCCACGAGCAGTACGTC.

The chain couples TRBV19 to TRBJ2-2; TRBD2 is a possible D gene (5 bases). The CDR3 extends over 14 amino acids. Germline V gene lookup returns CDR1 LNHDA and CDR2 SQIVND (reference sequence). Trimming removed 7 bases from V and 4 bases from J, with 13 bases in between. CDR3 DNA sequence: TGTGCCAGTACGTACGGTGCGGGCACCGGGGAGCTGTTTTTT. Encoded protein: CASTYGAGTGELFF.

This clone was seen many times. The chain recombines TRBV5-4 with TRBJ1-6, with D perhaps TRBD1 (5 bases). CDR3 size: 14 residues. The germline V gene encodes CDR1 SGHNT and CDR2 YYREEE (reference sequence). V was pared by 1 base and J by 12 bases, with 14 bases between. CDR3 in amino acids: CASSLLTDRGPLHF. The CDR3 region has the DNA TGTGCCAGCAGCTTGCTGACCGATAGGGGACCCCTCCACTTT.

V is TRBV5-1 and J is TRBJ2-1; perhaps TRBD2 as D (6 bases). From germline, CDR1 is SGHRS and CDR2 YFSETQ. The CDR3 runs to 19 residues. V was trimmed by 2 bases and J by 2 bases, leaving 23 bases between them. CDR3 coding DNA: TGCGCCAGCAGCTTCTTTCCAGCAGGGCCCCGGAGGGCCTACAATGAGCAGTTCTTC. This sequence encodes CASSFFPAGPRRAYNEQFF.